The 20 T cell receptor beta chains listed next were all sequenced from one sample in a study of control samples from healthy donors and cancer patients. This table comes from immunoSEQ multiplex PCR, and its TCRdb copy is limited to in-frame clones, with some not included. The sample has around 130,000 clones, around 96% seen once. The sequenced sample was blood. The source of these receptors is a man aged 30 to 45 in good health.

The chain uses TRBV6-2 or TRBV6-3 and TRBJ2-1; possibly TRBD2 for D (5 bases). Germline values: CDR1 MNHEY, CDR2 SVGEGT. This CDR3 is 14 amino acids long. The germline V and J ends were trimmed by 5 bases and 1 base, with 9 bases remaining between them. The DNA of the CDR3 is TGTGCCAGCAGTCAGGAGGTGTCCTACAATGAGCAGTTCTTC. As protein: CASSQEVSYNEQFF.

This chain joins TRBV29-1 and TRBJ2-7, with a weak D call TRBD2 (5 bases). The V end lost 6 bases, the J end lost 0 bases, and 12 bases lay between the germline ends. The CDR3 has 13 residues. Germline V gene sequence: CDR1 SQVTM, CDR2 ANQGSEA. The CDR3 region has the DNA TGCAGCGTCCTAGGCGGGTCCTCCTACGAGCAGTACTTC. Translating it yields CSVLGGSSYEQYF.

This clone appeared once. The genes are TRBV5-1 and TRBJ1-2; 7 bases agree with TRBD1. The CDR3 consists of 14 residues. The V segment lost 3 bases and the J segment 7 bases; nucleotides outside the gene matches: 9. CDR1 and CDR2 (germline): SGHRS, YFSETQ. CDR3 DNA: TGCGCCAGCAGCTCCCCGACAGGGTCGCGTGGCTACACCTTC. It encodes CASSSPTGSRGYTF.

CDR3 amino acids: CASSAGQGTAGELFF. The CDR3 coding sequence is TGTGCCAGCAGCGCCGGACAGGGGACGGCCGGGGAGCTGTTTTTT. The chain carries TRBV9 and TRBJ2-2, with TRBD1 matching 9 bases. Unmatched junction bases numbered 6, after V lost 3 bases and J lost 6 bases. Germline CDR1 SGDLS, CDR2 YYNGEE. This CDR3 comprises 15 residues.

The chain recombines TRBV5-1 with TRBJ2-6; TRBD1 or TRBD2 may be the D gene (6 bases each). Trimming removed 2 bases from V and 3 bases from J, with 12 bases in between. This CDR3 has 16 residues. From germline, CDR1 is SGHRS and CDR2 YFSETQ. CDR3 loop: CASSLDGGLGANVLTF. The CDR3 DNA is TGCGCCAGCAGCTTAGATGGGGGGCTTGGGGCCAACGTCCTGACTTTC.

The gene calls are TRBV6-5 and TRBJ2-1; no clear D. The ends were cut back, 6 bases at V and 7 bases at J, with 19 bases in the middle. Per germline, CDR1 MNHEY and CDR2 SVGAGI. CDR3 size: 15 residues. The DNA for the CDR3 is TGTGCCAGCAGCTTATCTCTCTGGCCCCGGAATGAGCAGTTCTTC. Encoded protein: CASSLSLWPRNEQFF.

The sample holds a few counts of this clone. The chain carries TRBV6-6 and TRBJ2-7; D is perhaps TRBD2 (5 bases). Germline CDR1 and CDR2: MNHNY and SVGAGI (reference sequence). CDR3 length: 12 residues. With 8 bases removed from V and 0 bases from J, the gap between germline ends came to 8 bases. CDR3: CASSGLSYEQYF. For the CDR3, the DNA is TGTGCCAGCTCCGGACTCTCCTACGAGCAGTACTTC.

V usage is TRBV12-3 or TRBV12-4 and J usage is TRBJ1-1, with D uncertain. V was pared by 3 bases and J by 2 bases, with 7 bases between. The CDR3 has 13 amino acids. The CDR3 region has the DNA TGTGCCAGCAGTTTTGAGGGAAACACTGAAGCTTTCTTT. Protein sequence: CASSFEGNTEAFF.

The rearrangement joins TRBV6-5 to TRBJ1-5, with TRBD1 as a possible D gene (6 bases). The CDR3 runs to 15 residues. Looked up from germline, CDR1 is MNHEY and CDR2 is SVGAGI. Trimming removed 7 bases at V and 1 base at J, with 14 bases between. The CDR3 DNA reads as TGTGCCAGCAAAAATCAGGGGCACAGCAATCAGCCCCAGCATTTT. It codes for CASKNQGHSNQPQHF.

J is TRBJ2-3 and V is TRBV12-5, with D tentatively TRBD2 (7 bases). The CDR3 is made up of 14 amino acids. Germline CDR1 and CDR2: LGHNT and FRNRAP. The V end was cut by 7 bases, the J end by 7 bases, with 18 bases between. The chain's CDR3 is CASAGGGGENTQYF. The CDR3 nucleotides read TGTGCTAGTGCCGGGGGCGGGGGTGAGAATACGCAGTATTTT.

Notes on this clone: Additional DNA sequences in this sample encode the identical CDR3. The chain links TRBV27 to TRBJ1-3; no clear D gene. The CDR3 sequence is 14 residues long. V shed 5 bases and J shed 3 bases, with 11 bases lying between them. CDR1 is MNHEY, CDR2 SMNVEV, per germline (reference sequence). The CDR3 here is CASSPRGSGNTIYF. CDR3 in DNA: TGTGCCAGCAGTCCCCGGGGTAGTGGAAACACCATATATTTT.

The J gene is TRBJ2-2, the V gene TRBV19; D not resolved. The V gene lost 4 bases and the J gene lost 0 bases, with 9 bases spanning the gap. CDR3 size: 15 residues. CDR1 is LNHDA and CDR2 is SQIVND in the germline V gene (reference sequence). CDR3 sequence: CASSTYIANTGELFF. In DNA form, the CDR3 reads TGTGCCAGTAGTACCTACATCGCGAACACCGGGGAGCTGTTTTTT. Full variable domain (remainder filled in from reference TRBV19 and TRBJ2-2): DGGITQSPKYLFRKEGQNVTLSCEQNLNHDAMYWYRQDPGQGLRLIYYSQIVNDFQKGDIAEGYSVSREKKESFPLTVTSAQKNPTAFYLCASSTYIANTGELFFGEGSRLTVL.

The chain is built from TRBV5-1 and TRBJ1-5; the match to TRBD1 covers 7 bases. This CDR3 is 18 amino acids long. CDR1 and CDR2 from the germline V gene are SGHRS and YFSETQ. With V trimmed by 3 bases and J by 2 bases, 14 bases remained unmatched. Here the CDR3 DNA reads TGCGCCAGCAGCTGGGGAAAACTGGGACAGAAGCGCAATCAGCCCCAGCATTTT. It specifies CASSWGKLGQKRNQPQHF.

This rearrangement joins TRBV2 to TRBJ1-2, with 8 bases fitting TRBD1. The V segment lost 3 bases and the J segment 8 bases; nucleotides outside the gene matches: 8. The CDR3 sequence is 14 residues long. Germline V gene lookup returns CDR1 SNHLY and CDR2 FYNNEI. The CDR3, as DNA: TGTGCCAGCAGTGATAGGACAGGGAACTCAGGCTACACCTTC. This codes for CASSDRTGNSGYTF.

The chain combines TRBV30 with TRBJ1-5; tentative D call: TRBD1 (6 bases). This CDR3 contains 13 residues. Trimming removed 5 bases from V and 5 bases from J, with 13 bases in between. CDR1 and CDR2 from the germline V gene are GTSNPN and SVGIG (reference sequence). CDR3: CAWADSYDQPQHF. DNA for the CDR3: TGTGCCTGGGCGGACAGCTACGATCAGCCCCAGCATTTT. Using reference TRBV30 and TRBJ1-5 for the parts outside the CDR3, the full variable domain is SQTIHQWPATLVQPVGSPLSLECTVEGTSNPNLYWYRQAAGRGLQLLFYSVGIGQISSEVPQNLSASRPQDRQFILSSKKLLLSDSGFYLCAWADSYDQPQHFGDGTRLSIL.

The chain uses TRBV6-5 and TRBJ1-2; perhaps TRBD1 as D (6 bases). Deletions cut 8 bases from V and 3 bases from J, with 13 bases between. Germline CDR1 and CDR2: MNHEY and SVGAGI. The CDR3 length is 13 residues. The CDR3 is CASWRGGDYGYTF. CDR3 bases: TGTGCCAGCTGGAGAGGGGGGGACTATGGCTACACCTTC.

J is TRBJ2-3 and V is TRBV30; D unclear. Germline V CDR1 and CDR2: GTSNPN, SVGIG (reference sequence). Trimming took off 3 bases at V and 4 bases at J, with 14 bases between the two ends. The CDR3 extends over 14 amino acids. DNA for the CDR3: TGTGCCTGGAGCACTGGAAGTCCCCCAGATACGCAGTATTTT. It codes for CAWSTGSPPDTQYF. The full variable domain, completed using reference TRBV30 and TRBJ2-3, is SQTIHQWPATLVQPVGSPLSLECTVEGTSNPNLYWYRQAAGRGLQLLFYSVGIGQISSEVPQNLSASRPQDRQFILSSKKLLLSDSGFYLCAWSTGSPPDTQYFGPGTRLTVL.

The J gene is TRBJ2-5, the V gene TRBV2; 8 positions agree with TRBD2. Germline CDR1 and CDR2: SNHLY and FYNNEI. The CDR3 loop spans 15 amino acids. Losses at the gene ends were 7 bases for V and 0 bases for J; bases not matched to a gene: 7. This CDR3 is CASKASGYHQETQYF. CDR3 bases: TGTGCCAGCAAGGCTAGCGGGTATCACCAAGAGACCCAGTACTTC.

The V gene is TRBV19, the J gene TRBJ2-3, with 11 bases fitting TRBD2. After removal of 6 bases from V and 8 bases from J, the junction contained 10 bases not matched to a gene. The CDR3 has 15 residues. Germline CDR1 reads LNHDA; CDR2 reads SQIVND (reference sequence). The CDR3 protein is CASRLAGGARGTQYF. The DNA for the CDR3 is TGTGCCAGTAGGCTAGCGGGGGGCGCACGGGGTACGCAGTATTTT.

This chain links TRBV6-5 with TRBJ2-3; 7 positions agree with TRBD1. CDR1 and CDR2 from the germline V gene are MNHEY and SVGAGI. The V segment lost 2 bases and the J segment 1 base; nucleotides outside the gene matches: 3. This CDR3 is 15 amino acids long. CDR3 sequence: CASSYTGVGTDTQYF. The DNA of the CDR3 is TGTGCCAGCAGTTACACAGGGGTCGGCACAGATACGCAGTATTTT.